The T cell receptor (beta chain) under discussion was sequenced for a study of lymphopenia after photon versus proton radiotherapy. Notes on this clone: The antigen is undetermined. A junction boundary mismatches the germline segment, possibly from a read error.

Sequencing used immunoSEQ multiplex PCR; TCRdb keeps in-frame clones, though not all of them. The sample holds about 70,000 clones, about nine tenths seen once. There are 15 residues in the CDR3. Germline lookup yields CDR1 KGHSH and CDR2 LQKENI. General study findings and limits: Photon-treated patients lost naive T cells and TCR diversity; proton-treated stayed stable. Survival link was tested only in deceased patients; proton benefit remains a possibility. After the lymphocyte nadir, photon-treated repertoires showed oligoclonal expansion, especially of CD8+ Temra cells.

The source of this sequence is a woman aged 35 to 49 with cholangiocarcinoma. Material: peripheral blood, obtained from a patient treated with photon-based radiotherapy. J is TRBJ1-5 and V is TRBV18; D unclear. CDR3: CASSPGGSPNQAQHF. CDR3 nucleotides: TGTGCCAGCTCGCCTGGTGGGAGCCCCAATCAGGCCCAGCATTTT. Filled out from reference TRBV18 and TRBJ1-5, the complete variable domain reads NAGVMQNPRHLVRRRGQEARLRCSPMKGHSHVYWYRQLPEEGLKFMVYLQKENIIDESGMPKERFSAEFPKEGPSILRIQQVVRGDSAAYFCASSPGGSPNQAQHFGDGTRLSIL.